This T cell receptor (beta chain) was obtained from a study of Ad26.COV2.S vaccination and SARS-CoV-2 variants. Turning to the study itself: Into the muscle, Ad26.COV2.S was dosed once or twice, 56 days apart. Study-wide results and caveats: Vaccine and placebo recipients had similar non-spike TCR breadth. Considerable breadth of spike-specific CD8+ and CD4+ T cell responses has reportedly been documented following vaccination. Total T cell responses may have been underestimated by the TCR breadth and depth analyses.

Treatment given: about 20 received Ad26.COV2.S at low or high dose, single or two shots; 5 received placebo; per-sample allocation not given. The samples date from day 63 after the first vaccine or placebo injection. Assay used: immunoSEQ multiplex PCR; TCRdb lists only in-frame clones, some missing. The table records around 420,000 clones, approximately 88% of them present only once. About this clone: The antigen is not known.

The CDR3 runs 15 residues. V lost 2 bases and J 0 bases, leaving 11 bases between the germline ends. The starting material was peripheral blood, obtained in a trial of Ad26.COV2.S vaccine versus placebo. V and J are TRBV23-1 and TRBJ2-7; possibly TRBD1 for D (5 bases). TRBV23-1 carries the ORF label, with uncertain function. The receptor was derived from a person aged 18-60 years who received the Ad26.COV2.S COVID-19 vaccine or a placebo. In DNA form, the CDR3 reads TGCGCCAGCAGTCAAACGACAGCGAGCTCCTACGAGCAGTACTTC. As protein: CASSQTTASSYEQYF.